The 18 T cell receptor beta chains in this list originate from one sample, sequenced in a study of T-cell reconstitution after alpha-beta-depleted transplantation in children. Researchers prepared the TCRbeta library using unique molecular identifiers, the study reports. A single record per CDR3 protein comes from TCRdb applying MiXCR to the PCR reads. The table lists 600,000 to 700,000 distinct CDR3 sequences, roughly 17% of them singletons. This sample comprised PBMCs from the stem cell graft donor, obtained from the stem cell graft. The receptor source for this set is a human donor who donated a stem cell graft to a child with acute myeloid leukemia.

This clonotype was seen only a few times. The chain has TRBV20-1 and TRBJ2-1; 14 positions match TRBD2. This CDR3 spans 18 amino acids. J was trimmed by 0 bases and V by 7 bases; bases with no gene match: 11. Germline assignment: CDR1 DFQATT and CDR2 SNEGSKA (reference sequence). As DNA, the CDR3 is TGCAGTGTCTCCGGGACTAGCGGGGGTCAAAGCTCCTACAATGAGCAGTTCTTC. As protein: CSVSGTSGGQSSYNEQFF.

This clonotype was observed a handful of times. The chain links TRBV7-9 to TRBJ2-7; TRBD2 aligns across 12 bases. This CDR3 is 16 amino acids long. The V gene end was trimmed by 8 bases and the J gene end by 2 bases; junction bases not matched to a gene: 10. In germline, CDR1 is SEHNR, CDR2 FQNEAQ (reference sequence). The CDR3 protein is CASCIYLAGGPYEQYV. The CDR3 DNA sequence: TGTGCCAGCTGCATTTACCTAGCGGGGGGGCCCTACGAGCAGTACGTC.

The CDR3 sequence is CASSLGVEGYTF. CDR3 DNA: TGTGCCAGCAGCTTAGGGGTGGAAGGCTACACCTTC. The rearrangement links TRBV7-2 to TRBJ1-2; D is ambiguous. The CDR3 extends over 12 amino acids. V lost 1 base, J lost 8 bases, and 8 bases lay in between. Germline assignment: CDR1 SGHTA and CDR2 FQGNSA.

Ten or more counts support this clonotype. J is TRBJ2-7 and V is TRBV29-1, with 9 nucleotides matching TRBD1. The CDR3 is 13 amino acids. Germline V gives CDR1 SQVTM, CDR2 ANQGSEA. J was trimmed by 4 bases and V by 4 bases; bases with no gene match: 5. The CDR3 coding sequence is TGCAGCGTTGGTGGGACAGGGATATACGAGCAGTACTTC. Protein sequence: CSVGGTGIYEQYF.

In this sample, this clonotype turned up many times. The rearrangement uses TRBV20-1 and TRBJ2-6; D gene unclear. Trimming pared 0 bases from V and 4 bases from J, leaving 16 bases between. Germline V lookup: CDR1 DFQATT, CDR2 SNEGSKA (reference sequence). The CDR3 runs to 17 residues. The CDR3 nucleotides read TGCAGTGCTAGAGATCAGGTCTCCCCACCAGGGGCCAACGTCCTGACTTTC. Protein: CSARDQVSPPGANVLTF.

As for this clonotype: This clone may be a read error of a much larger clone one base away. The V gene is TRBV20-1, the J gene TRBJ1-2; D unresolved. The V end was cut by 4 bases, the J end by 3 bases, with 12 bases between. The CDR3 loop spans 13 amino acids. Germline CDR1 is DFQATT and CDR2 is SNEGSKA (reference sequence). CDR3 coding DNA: TGCAGTGCTATGTGGGCAGCTCACTATGGCTACACCTTC. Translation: CSAMWAAHYGYTF.

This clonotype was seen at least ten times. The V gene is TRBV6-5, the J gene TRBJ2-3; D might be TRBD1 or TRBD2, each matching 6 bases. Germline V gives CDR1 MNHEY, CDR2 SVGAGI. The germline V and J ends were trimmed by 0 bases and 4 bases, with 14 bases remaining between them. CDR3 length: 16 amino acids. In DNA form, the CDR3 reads TGTGCCAGCAGTTACTCACCGGGGGCGCGATCAGATACGCAGTATTTT. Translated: CASSYSPGARSDTQYF.

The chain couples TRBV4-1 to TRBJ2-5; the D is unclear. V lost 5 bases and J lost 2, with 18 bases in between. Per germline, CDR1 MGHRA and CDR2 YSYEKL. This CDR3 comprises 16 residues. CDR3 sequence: CASSSWEGIWQETQYF. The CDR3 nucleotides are TGCGCCAGCAGCTCTTGGGAAGGGATATGGCAAGAGACCCAGTACTTC.

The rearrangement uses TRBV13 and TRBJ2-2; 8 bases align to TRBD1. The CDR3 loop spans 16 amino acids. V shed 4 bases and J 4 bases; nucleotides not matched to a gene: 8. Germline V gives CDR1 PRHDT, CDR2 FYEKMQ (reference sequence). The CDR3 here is CASSSGQGPITGELFF. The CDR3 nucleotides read TGTGCCAGCAGCTCTGGACAGGGCCCCATCACCGGGGAGCTGTTTTTT. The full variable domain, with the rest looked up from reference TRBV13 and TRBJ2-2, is AAGVIQSPRHLIKEKRETATLKCYPIPRHDTVYWYQQGPGQDPQFLISFYEKMQSDKGSIPDRFSAQQFSDYHSELNMSSLELGDSALYFCASSSGQGPITGELFFGEGSRLTVL.

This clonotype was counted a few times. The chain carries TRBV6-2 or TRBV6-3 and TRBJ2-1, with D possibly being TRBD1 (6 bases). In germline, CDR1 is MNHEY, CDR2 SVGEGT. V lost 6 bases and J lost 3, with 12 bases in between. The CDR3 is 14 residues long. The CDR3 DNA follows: TGTGCCAGCAGCTACGGACAGTTCTACAATGAGCAGTTCTTC. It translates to CASSYGQFYNEQFF.

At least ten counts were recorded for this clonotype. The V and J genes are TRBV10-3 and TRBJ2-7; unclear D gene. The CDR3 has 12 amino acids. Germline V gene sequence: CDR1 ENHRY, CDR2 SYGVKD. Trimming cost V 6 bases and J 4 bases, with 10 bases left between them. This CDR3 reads CAIREQSYEQYF. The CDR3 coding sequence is TGTGCCATCAGGGAACAGTCTTACGAGCAGTACTTC.

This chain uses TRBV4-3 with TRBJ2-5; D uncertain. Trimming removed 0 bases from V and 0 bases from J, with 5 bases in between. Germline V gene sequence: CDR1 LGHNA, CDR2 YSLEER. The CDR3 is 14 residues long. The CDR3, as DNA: TGCGCCAGCAGCCAAGAGAGGTACCAAGAGACCCAGTACTTC. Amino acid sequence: CASSQERYQETQYF.

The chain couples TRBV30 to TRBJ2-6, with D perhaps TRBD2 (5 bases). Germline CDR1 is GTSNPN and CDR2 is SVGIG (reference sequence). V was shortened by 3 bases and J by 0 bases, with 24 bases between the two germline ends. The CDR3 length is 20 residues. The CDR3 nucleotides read TGTGCCTGGAGGGCTCTGGGAGTTAGACACTCAATCTCTGGGGCCAACGTCCTGACTTTC. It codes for CAWRALGVRHSISGANVLTF.

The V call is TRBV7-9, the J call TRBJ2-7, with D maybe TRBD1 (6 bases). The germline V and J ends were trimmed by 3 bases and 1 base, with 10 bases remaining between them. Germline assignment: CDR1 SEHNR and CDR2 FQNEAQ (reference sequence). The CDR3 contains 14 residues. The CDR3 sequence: CASSFPGHSYEQYF. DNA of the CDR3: TGTGCCAGCAGCTTTCCGGGACATTCCTACGAGCAGTACTTC.

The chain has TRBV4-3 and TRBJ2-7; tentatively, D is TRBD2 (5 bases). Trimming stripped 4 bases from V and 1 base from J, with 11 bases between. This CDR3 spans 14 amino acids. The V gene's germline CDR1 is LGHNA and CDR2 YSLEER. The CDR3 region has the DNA TGCGCCAGCAGCCCAGCACCGGGGTCCTACGAGCAGTACTTC. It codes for CASSPAPGSYEQYF.

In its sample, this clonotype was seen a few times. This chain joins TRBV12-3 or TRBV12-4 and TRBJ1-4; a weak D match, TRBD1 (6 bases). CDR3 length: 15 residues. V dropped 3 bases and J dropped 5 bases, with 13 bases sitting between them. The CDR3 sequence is CASSLVDRENEKLFF. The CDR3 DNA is TGTGCCAGCAGTTTGGTGGACAGAGAGAATGAAAAACTGTTTTTT.

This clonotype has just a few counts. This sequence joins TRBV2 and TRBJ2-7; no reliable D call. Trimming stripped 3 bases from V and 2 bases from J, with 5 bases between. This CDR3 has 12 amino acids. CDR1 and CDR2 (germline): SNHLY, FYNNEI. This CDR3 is CASSESPYEQYF. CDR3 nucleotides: TGTGCCAGCAGTGAGAGTCCCTACGAGCAGTACTTC. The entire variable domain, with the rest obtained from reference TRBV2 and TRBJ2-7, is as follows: EPEVTQTPSHQVTQMGQEVILRCVPISNHLYFYWYRQILGQKVEFLVSFYNNEISEKSEIFDDQFSVERPDGSNFTLKIRSTKLEDSAMYFCASSESPYEQYFGPGTRLTVT.

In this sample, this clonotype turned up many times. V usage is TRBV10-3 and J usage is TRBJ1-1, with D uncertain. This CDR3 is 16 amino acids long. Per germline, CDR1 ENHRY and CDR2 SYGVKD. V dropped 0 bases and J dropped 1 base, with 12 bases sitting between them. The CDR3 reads CAISESLTSRNTEAFF. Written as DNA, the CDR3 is TGTGCCATCAGTGAGTCCTTAACCTCCAGGAACACTGAAGCTTTCTTT.